This T cell receptor beta chain emerged from a study of monozygotic twins with inflammatory bowel disease (dated by TCRdb to about 2019). About the study as a whole: In total, 28 monozygotic twin pairs made up the full study: 19 Danish pairs, all IBD-discordant, plus nine German pairs, of which four were IBD-concordant and five were IBD-discordant. Within discordant pairs, disease-associated traits were sought mainly by comparing IBD patients with their genetically identical healthy co-twins. Each individual had, on average, about 151 000 unique TCRalpha sequences and 181 000 unique TCRbeta sequences available for analysis.

From each donor, an approximately 2.5 ml peripheral blood sample was collected into PAXgene tubes and stored at -80 degrees C. Without any T cell sorting, total RNA was extracted from whole blood using the PAXgene blood miRNA kit on an automated QIAcube. Deep TCRalpha and TCRbeta repertoire profiling with unique molecular barcoding was performed on peripheral blood of monozygotic twin pairs concordant or discordant for inflammatory bowel disease. Smoking habits were recorded for all twin pairs, and individuals were classified as current, former or never smokers. According to the germline V gene, CDR1 reads MDHEN and CDR2 reads SYDVKM. Inclusive of the bounding cysteine and phenylalanine, the CDR3 is 15 residues long. This entry has no DNA. The paper's findings and limits, for the study overall: Measured by the inverse Simpson index, TCRbeta repertoire diversity was lower in IBD patients than in their healthy co-twins. The results gave no support for a single strong signal or clonotype linked to IBD. Repertoire similarity did not differ between concordant and discordant twins, possibly due to limited statistical power. Different T cell subtypes could not be distinguished in the analysis. Because patients received different immunosuppressive treatments, the repertoires may have picked up extra background noise and variability between individuals. Fewer clonotypes were shared with other individuals by IBD patients than by healthy twins, most markedly in patients showing signs of disease activity.

Remarks on this clonotype: The target of this receptor is not known.

Library generation was performed with 5' RACE. Each TCR library was prepared from roughly 3.5 ug of total RNA. For each sample, cDNA was synthesized in eight separate reactions using SMARTScribe reverse transcriptase. During cDNA synthesis, template switching was used to introduce unique molecular identifiers that contained a 6-nucleotide sample barcode. Amplification of TCRalpha and TCRbeta cDNA involved two nested PCRs of approximately 16 and 10 cycles, and each PCR was followed by bead purification. Before amplification, the cDNA was treated with uracil DNA-glycosylase and purified using the QIAquick PCR purification kit. In the second PCR, Illumina TruSeq-compatible adapters and sample-specific barcodes were added. TapeStation and Qubit were used to check library quality and concentration, and 4.5 to 5 ng of each library was pooled. The pooled libraries were sequenced with 2 x 100 bp reads and custom sequencing primers on an Illumina HiSeq2500 single-index Rapid Run. Per the source publication's procedure: PCR and sequencing errors were corrected by UMI-based consensus assembly using MiGEC version 1.2.6. MiXCR version 2.1.1 was used to carry out V(D)J alignment, clonotype assembly and CDR3 extraction. Gene usage, clonotype sharing and MAIT/NKT TCR abundance were normalised by analysing the top 1000, 10 000 and 20 000 clonotypes per sample. Diversity was computed as the inverse Simpson index with the vegan R package after downsampling to 27 000 UMIs. Paired Mann-Whitney U tests were applied to discordant twin pairs, with Benjamini-Hochberg correction for multiple testing. Reads reprocessed by TCRdb are summarized as one entry per CDR3 protein sequence, and DNA is absent. The authors' filters were not applied to this entry. The table held for this sample gives some 200,000 distinct CDR3 sequences. The ten largest clones capture roughly 7.7% of the sample.

The chain links TRBV28 with TRBJ2-5; TCRdb proposes TRBD1, but this gene call is untestable without DNA. The sample consisted of blood. The TCR comes from a human donor with ulcerative colitis or Crohn's disease, or a healthy co-twin of an affected twin (not recorded which). The CDR3 reads as follows: CASTSRGVFQETQYF.